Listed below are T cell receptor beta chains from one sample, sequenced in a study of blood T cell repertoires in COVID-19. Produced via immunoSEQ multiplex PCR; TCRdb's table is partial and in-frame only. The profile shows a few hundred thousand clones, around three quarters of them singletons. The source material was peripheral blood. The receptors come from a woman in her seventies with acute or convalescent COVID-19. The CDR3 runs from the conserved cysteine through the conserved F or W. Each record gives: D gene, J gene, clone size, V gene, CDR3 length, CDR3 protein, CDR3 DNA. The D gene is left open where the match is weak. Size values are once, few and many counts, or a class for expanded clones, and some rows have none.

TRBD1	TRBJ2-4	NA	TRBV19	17	CASSGQGIGGAKNIQYF	TGTGCCAGTAGTGGACAGGGGATCGGGGGGGCCAAAAACATTCAGTACTTC
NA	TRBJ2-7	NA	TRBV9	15	CASSVGGGVPYEQYF	TGTGCCAGCAGCGTAGGAGGGGGGGTCCCCTACGAGCAGTACTTC
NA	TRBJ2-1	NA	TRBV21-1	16	CASSKIVGTSPNEQFF	TGTGCCAGCAGCAAAATTGTTGGGACTAGCCCAAATGAGCAGTTCTTC
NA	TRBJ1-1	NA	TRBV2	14	CASSDGIGNTEAFF	TGTGCCAGCAGTGACGGGATAGGGAACACTGAAGCTTTCTTT
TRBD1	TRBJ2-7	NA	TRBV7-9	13	CASSDRQGARQYF	TGTGCCAGCAGCGACAGACAGGGGGCGAGGCAGTACTTC
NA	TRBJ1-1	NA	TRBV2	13	CASRLQGNTEAFF	TGTGCCAGCAGACTCCAGGGGAACACTGAAGCTTTCTTT
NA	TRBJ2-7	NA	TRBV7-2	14	CASSLSGISYEQYF	TGTGCCAGCAGCTTATCAGGGATCTCCTACGAGCAGTACTTC
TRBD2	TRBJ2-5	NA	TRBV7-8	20	CASSLEPFGTSGGALETQYF	TGTGCCAGCAGCTTAGAACCGTTCGGGACTAGCGGGGGGGCATTAGAGACCCAGTACTTC
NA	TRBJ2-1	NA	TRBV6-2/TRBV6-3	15	CASSYSIRGGNEQFF	TGTGCCAGCAGTTACTCGATTCGGGGAGGCAATGAGCAGTTCTTC
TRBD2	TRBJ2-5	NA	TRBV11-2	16	CASSLGNGGARETQYF	TGTGCCAGCAGCTTAGGGAACGGGGGGGCTCGAGAGACCCAGTACTTC
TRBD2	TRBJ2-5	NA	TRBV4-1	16	CASSQGSGGALETQYF	TGCGCCAGCAGCCAAGGGAGCGGGGGGGCTTTGGAGACCCAGTACTTC
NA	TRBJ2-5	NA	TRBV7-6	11	CAGRTEETQYF	TGTGCCGGACGGACAGAAGAGACCCAGTACTTC
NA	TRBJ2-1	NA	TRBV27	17	CASSFHGGAGAGNEQFF	TGTGCCAGCAGTTTTCATGGGGGGGCAGGGGCCGGCAATGAGCAGTTCTTC
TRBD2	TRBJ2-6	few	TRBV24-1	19	CATSDPREGQISGANVLTF	TGTGCCACCAGTGATCCCCGGGAGGGGCAAATCTCTGGGGCCAACGTCCTGACTTTC
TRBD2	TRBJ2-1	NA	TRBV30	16	CAWSAAGGQSYNEQFF	TGTGCCTGGAGTGCAGCGGGGGGGCAATCCTACAATGAGCAGTTCTTC